This T cell receptor (beta chain) was identified in a study of OX40 agonist ivuxolimab in advanced cancers. Overall study context: Dose-escalation patients suffered from hepatocellular carcinoma, melanoma, renal cell or head and neck cancer. A male proportion of approximately 83% was recorded, with mean age about 60 years and range roughly 23 to 90. Partial responses were achieved by three patients, of whom one had hepatocellular carcinoma and two had cutaneous melanoma. The study's findings and limits: Among T cells, CD8+ cells averaged more expanded clones than CD4+ cells.

This clone turned up a few times. Its antigen is not identified. Libraries were prepared by immunoSEQ multiplex PCR; TCRdb keeps only in-frame clonotypes and omits some of them. This table has 40,000 to 60,000 clones, more than 85% appearing once. The receptor comes from an adult with an advanced solid tumor such as melanoma, head and neck, liver or kidney cancer. Here the sequenced sample was CD4+ or CD8+ T cells sorted from blood, taken in a trial of the OX40 agonist ivuxolimab.

CDR3: CASSTRQGGEAFF. CDR3 sequence (DNA): TGTGCCAGCAGCACCCGACAGGGCGGTGAAGCTTTCTTT. The chain recombines TRBV9 with TRBJ1-1, with 7 nucleotides matching TRBD1. CDR1 SGDLS and CDR2 YYNGEE come from the germline V gene. The CDR3 is made up of 13 amino acids. J was trimmed by 7 bases and V by 4 bases; bases with no gene match: 7.